This T cell receptor (beta chain) was recovered during a study of blood T cell repertoires in COVID-19. Study-level information: T cells, B-cell-depleted T cells, or PBMCs supplied cDNA or gDNA.

There are 16 residues in the CDR3. V lost 0 bases, J lost 2 bases, and 5 bases stayed unmatched. CDR1 and CDR2 from the germline V gene are MNHEY and SVGAGI. This table comes from immunoSEQ multiplex PCR, and its TCRdb copy is limited to in-frame clones, with some not included. The repertoire holds some 71,000 clones, with 90% as singletons. The receptor comes from a woman aged 18-30 years with acute or convalescent COVID-19. V is TRBV6-5 and J is TRBJ2-3; 7 bases align to TRBD2. Sequenced: peripheral blood. DNA for the CDR3: TGTGCCAGCAGTTACTCGCTAGCGGAAATCACAGATACGCAGTATTTT. It translates to CASSYSLAEITDTQYF.